This passage covers 7 T cell receptor beta chains from one sample sequenced in a study of shared clonotypes between healthy human individuals. Some clones are missing from TCRdb's copy, which holds only in-frame ones; the method was immunoSEQ multiplex PCR. Of over 1.4 million clones listed, 96% are singletons. Source material: naive CD4+ T cells sorted from blood. Subset meaning: CD45RA+ positively selected. These receptors were taken from a man aged 25-40 years in good health.

This chain links TRBV2 with TRBJ1-1, with a weak D call TRBD1 (6 bases). Trimming stripped 6 bases from V and 1 base from J, with 15 bases between. Germline-derived CDR1 and CDR2 are SNHLY and FYNNEI. This CDR3 contains 15 residues. The CDR3 region has the DNA TGTGCCAGCAGAACACCGGGACACCAGAACACTGAAGCTTTCTTT. This codes for CASRTPGHQNTEAFF.

This rearrangement joins TRBV11-2 to TRBJ2-4; D tentatively reads TRBD1 or TRBD2 (5 bases each). Trimming stripped 5 bases from V and 0 bases from J, with 14 bases between. The CDR3 spans 16 residues. CDR1 SGHAT and CDR2 FQNNGV come from the germline V gene. The CDR3 loop is CASSLGAGLAKNIQYF. CDR3 coding DNA: TGTGCCAGCAGCCTCGGGGCAGGTCTAGCCAAAAACATTCAGTACTTC. The variable domain in full, with the rest retrieved from reference TRBV11-2 and TRBJ2-4, is EAGVAQSPRYKIIEKRQSVAFWCNPISGHATLYWYQQILGQGPKLLIQFQNNGVVDDSQLPKDRFSAERLKGVDSTLKIQPAKLEDSAVYLCASSLGAGLAKNIQYFGAGTRLSVL.

The count of this clone is one. J is TRBJ1-4 and V is TRBV19, with a weak D call TRBD1 (5 bases). There are 13 residues in the CDR3. V was shortened by 5 bases and J by 4 bases, with 8 bases between the two germline ends. Looked up from germline, CDR1 is LNHDA and CDR2 is SQIVND (reference sequence). DNA of the CDR3: TGTGCCAGTAGTTCCCAGGGTAATGAAAAACTGTTTTTT. This translates into CASSSQGNEKLFF.

The V and J genes are TRBV5-5 and TRBJ1-5, with D hard to call. Trimming pared 4 bases from V and 11 bases from J, leaving 16 bases between. Germline CDR1 is SGHKS and CDR2 is YYEKEE (reference sequence). The CDR3 sequence is 13 residues long. CDR3 bases: TGTGCCAGCAGCCCCCGACCTTCCGCGGCCCAGCATTTT. Amino acids: CASSPRPSAAQHF.

This chain links TRBV5-5 with TRBJ1-2; D ambiguous. Trimming shortened V by 0 bases and J by 0 bases, and 3 bases separated the two germline ends. Germline-derived CDR1 and CDR2 are SGHKS and YYEKEE (reference sequence). This CDR3 has 13 amino acids. DNA of the CDR3: TGTGCCAGCAGCTTGGACACTAACTATGGCTACACCTTC. It is translated as CASSLDTNYGYTF. Full variable domain (remainder filled in from reference TRBV5-5 and TRBJ1-2): DAGVTQSPTHLIKTRGQQVTLRCSPISGHKSVSWYQQVLGQGPQFIFQYYEKEERGRGNFPDRFSARQFPNYSSELNVNALLLGDSALYLCASSLDTNYGYTFGSGTRLTVV.

The chain has TRBV18 and TRBJ2-1, with TRBD2 matching over 7 bases. Germline trimming cut 8 bases from V and 3 bases from J; bases unmatched to any gene: 10. This CDR3 region has 15 residues. Looked up from germline, CDR1 is KGHSH and CDR2 is LQKENI. CDR3 DNA sequence: TGTGCCAGCCACGCGTCTAGCGGATACTACAATGAGCAGTTCTTC. This encodes CASHASSGYYNEQFF.

As regards this clone: The same CDR3 arises from other DNA sequences in this sample as well. The rearrangement joins TRBV7-2 to TRBJ2-7, with 7 nucleotides matching TRBD1. V lost 5 bases and J lost 2; bases outside the gene matches: 6. The CDR3 is 14 amino acids. Per germline, CDR1 SGHTA and CDR2 FQGNSA. CDR3 coding DNA: TGTGCCAGCAGCCCCCGGACAGGAACCTACGAGCAGTACTTC. This encodes CASSPRTGTYEQYF. Together with reference TRBV7-2 and TRBJ2-7, the CDR3 gives the full variable domain: GAGVSQSPSNKVTEKGKDVELRCDPISGHTALYWYRQSLGQGLEFLIYFQGNSAPDKSGLPSDRFSAERTGGSVSTLTIQRTQQEDSAVYLCASSPRTGTYEQYFGPGTRLTVT.